These 3 T cell receptor beta chains came from one sample sequenced in a study of blood T cells in healthy people across ages. Sample-barcoded 5' priming and a J-beta primer mix drove a second PCR of 7 to 11 cycles. TCRdb reprocessed the 5' RACE reads with MiXCR, giving one entry per CDR3 protein. The sample lists about 1.8 million distinct CDR3 sequences; about 50% were seen once. The sequenced material came from blood. The receptors originated from a middle-aged woman in good health.

This rearrangement joins TRBV4-2 to TRBJ2-5; D possibly corresponds to TRBD1 (6 bases). This CDR3 is built from 17 residues. Germline CDR1 and CDR2: LGHNA and YNFKEQ. V lost 1 base to trimming and J lost 1 base, with 16 bases between them. The CDR3 DNA follows: TGTGCCAGCAGCCAAGTGAGCCCATGGACAGCCCAAGAGACCCAGTACTTC. It encodes CASSQVSPWTAQETQYF.

In nucleotides, the CDR3 is TGTGCCAGCAGCTTAGTAGGGTCGCAGTACTTC. This gives the protein CASSLVGSQYF. The chain links TRBV7-2 to TRBJ2-7; no definite D call. V gave up 1 base and J gave up 9 bases, with 7 bases separating them. Germline assignment: CDR1 SGHTA and CDR2 FQGNSA. This CDR3 has 11 residues. Full variable domain (remainder filled in from reference TRBV7-2 and TRBJ2-7): GAGVSQSPSNKVTEKGKDVELRCDPISGHTALYWYRQSLGQGLEFLIYFQGNSAPDKSGLPSDRFSAERTGGSVSTLTIQRTQQEDSAVYLCASSLVGSQYFGPGTRLTVT.

In its sample, this clonotype was seen a few times. The chain couples TRBV28 to TRBJ2-5; the match to TRBD1 covers 9 bases. Per the germline V gene, CDR1 is MDHEN and CDR2 is SYDVKM. The CDR3 totals 17 residues. Trimming at V came to 2 bases and at J to 0 bases, leaving 7 bases not matched to a gene. CDR3 nucleotide sequence: TGTGCCAGCAGTTTAGGTTGGGGGACAGGGAACCAAGAGACCCAGTACTTC. Protein product: CASSLGWGTGNQETQYF.